This is a list of T cell receptor beta chains from one sample in a study of T cells in Graves' hyperthyroidism and ophthalmopathy. From the multiplex PCR reads, TCRdb called clonotypes with MiXCR, one entry per CDR3 protein. The repertoire holds approximately 690,000 distinct CDR3 sequences, with roughly 14% as singletons. Material: blood. All receptors derive from a woman in her forties or fifties with Graves' ophthalmopathy. CDR3s include the opening cysteine and the closing phenylalanine or tryptophan. The order of the fields is clone size, J gene, V gene, D gene, CDR3 DNA, CDR3 protein. D genes are given only for firm matches. Clone size is not always given. Where it is, it says once, few, many or a class for expanded clones.

>many|TRBJ2-7|TRBV20-1|-
TGCAGTGCTAGACTAGCGAATACCTACGAGCAGTACTTC
CSARLANTYEQYF
>few|TRBJ2-1|TRBV7-3|-
TGTGCCAGCAGCTCTAAGGGGGGGATGGGCTTCGTCGCCCGGGATGAGCAGTTCTTC
CASSSKGGMGFVARDEQFF
>-|TRBJ2-2|TRBV5-1|-
TGCGCCAGCAGCTTGTTTTCGGAGACCGGGGAGCTGTTTTTT
CASSLFSETGELFF
>-|TRBJ1-2|TRBV7-9|-
TGTGCCAGCAGCTTAGCGCTGGGTCGGCAGAAGACTAACTATGGCTACACCTTC
CASSLALGRQKTNYGYTF
>many|TRBJ2-7|TRBV11-2|-
TGTGCCAGCAGATTCTCGACAGAGCCCTACCTGGAGCACTACTTC
CASRFSTEPYLEHYF
>many|TRBJ1-1|TRBV7-9|-
TGTGCCAGCAGCTTCGTCCCTTCCACTGAAGCTTTCTTT
CASSFVPSTEAFF
>-|TRBJ2-2|TRBV7-2|-
TGTGCCAGCAGCTTATATCGGGGCAGGGAGCTGTTTTTT
CASSLYRGRELFF
>many|TRBJ2-1|TRBV3-1|-
TGTGCCAGCAGCCGCAAGCGGAGGTACTACAATGAGCAGTTCTTC
CASSRKRRYYNEQFF
>many|TRBJ1-2|TRBV27|TRBD1
TGTGCCAGCAGTGAGGGGACAGGGGCTAACTATGGCTACACCTTC
CASSEGTGANYGYTF
>-|TRBJ1-1|TRBV4-1|-
TGCGCCAGCAGCCAAGGAACAGTCGTTGAAGCTTTCTTT
CASSQGTVVEAFF
>many|TRBJ2-1|TRBV4-2|-
TGTGCCAGCGCAGTAGCGAACGACAGGTACAATGAGCAGTTCTTC
CASAVANDRYNEQFF
>many|TRBJ2-1|TRBV29-1|-
TGCAGCGTTGATGGCTCCTACAATGAGCAGTTCTTC
CSVDGSYNEQFF
>many|TRBJ2-3|TRBV29-1|-
TGCAGCGGAAGGAGCACAGATACGCAGTATTTT
CSGRSTDTQYF
>many|TRBJ2-7|TRBV6-1|TRBD1
TGTGCCACCGGAGTGGGACAGCGACCAACCTACGAGCAGTACTTC
CATGVGQRPTYEQYF
>many|TRBJ2-1|TRBV7-8|-
TGTGCCAGCAGCTTAGTGGTCCAAGAGCAGTTCTTC
CASSLVVQEQFF
>-|TRBJ2-1|TRBV20-1|TRBD1
TGCAGTGCTAGAGAGGGGACAGGGGTTGATAGCTCCTACAATGAGCAGTTCTTC
CSAREGTGVDSSYNEQFF
>-|TRBJ2-3|TRBV24-1|-
TGTGCCACCAGTGGGGGGAGAGGTTTAGCAGATACGCAGTATTTT
CATSGGRGLADTQYF
>many|TRBJ1-1|TRBV7-2|-
TGTGCCAGCAGCGTTAAAATCATGAACACTGAAGCTTTCTTT
CASSVKIMNTEAFF
>few|TRBJ2-7|TRBV30|-
TGTGCCTGGAGTGCCGGTTCTTACGAGCAGTACTTC
CAWSAGSYEQYF
>many|TRBJ2-2|TRBV24-1|TRBD1
TGTGCCACCAGTGATGTTGCCGGGACAGCGAACACCGGGGAGCTGTTTTTT
CATSDVAGTANTGELFF
>few|TRBJ2-7|TRBV5-1|-
TGCGCCAGCAGCCTGAGCGGGTTCAACGAGCAGTACTTC
CASSLSGFNEQYF
>few|TRBJ2-3|TRBV20-1|-
TGCAGTGCTCTGAGATCGACAGATACGCAGTATTTT
CSALRSTDTQYF
>many|TRBJ2-5|TRBV30|TRBD1
TGTGCCTGGAGTGCCTGGGGACAGGGGGGTTCTACCCAGTACTTC
CAWSAWGQGGSTQYF
>-|TRBJ1-2|TRBV7-9|-
TGTGCCAGCAGCTTAGCGCGTGGCAGGGAAAGTTATGGCTACACCTTC
CASSLARGRESYGYTF
>-|TRBJ1-1|TRBV6-1|-
TGTGCCAGCAGTCAAATCCAGTGCACTGAAGCTTTCTTT
CASSQIQCTEAFF
>few|TRBJ2-4|TRBV6-1|-
TGTGCCAGCAGTGAGACAGGACATTCAGTTCGGGCCAAAAACATTCAGTACTTC
CASSETGHSVRAKNIQYF
>many|TRBJ1-1|TRBV6-1|-
TGTGCCAGCAACCCCTTCTCACGGCTAAACACTGAAGCTTTCTTT
CASNPFSRLNTEAFF
>many|TRBJ2-2|TRBV28|-
TGTGCCAGCATGACAGCGAACACCGGGGAGCTGTTTTTT
CASMTANTGELFF
>few|TRBJ2-2|TRBV27|TRBD1
TGTGCCAGCAGTTTATCAGGGACAGGATACGGGGAGCTGTTTTTT
CASSLSGTGYGELFF
>many|TRBJ1-5|TRBV15|-
TGTGCCACCAGCAGAGACCGGGCGCCCCAGCATTTT
CATSRDRAPQHF
>many|TRBJ1-5|TRBV15|TRBD1
TGTGCCACCAGCAACACCGGGACAGGGGGCGGCAATCAGCCCCAGCATTTT
CATSNTGTGGGNQPQHF
>many|TRBJ2-7|TRBV28|TRBD2
TGTGCCAGCATGTCTTGGACTAGCGGGGGGAGGGTCTCCTACGAGCAGTACTTC
CASMSWTSGGRVSYEQYF
>-|TRBJ1-3|TRBV19|-
TGTGCCAGTAGGACGGGAGGTGGAAACACCATATATTTT
CASRTGGGNTIYF
>many|TRBJ2-7|TRBV29-1|-
TGCAGCGTTGATATGGGGCGGGAGCAGTACTTC
CSVDMGREQYF
>-|TRBJ2-5|TRBV6-1|TRBD2
TGTGCCAGCAGTTTGTCCCGACTAGCGGGCGAACAAGAGACCCAGTACTTC
CASSLSRLAGEQETQYF
>many|TRBJ2-4|TRBV28|TRBD1
TGTGCCAGCAGCGAAATGGCCGGACAGGGCATGGACATTCAGTACTTC
CASSEMAGQGMDIQYF
>-|TRBJ2-2|TRBV29-1|-
TGCAGCGTTTTATGGGGGGTCCCCGGGGAGCTGTTTTTT
CSVLWGVPGELFF
>-|TRBJ1-2|TRBV12-3/TRBV12-4|-
TGTGCCAGCAGTAGCTACTATGGCAGGGAGGGAATCTATGGCTACACCTTC
CASSSYYGREGIYGYTF
>few|TRBJ2-7|TRBV27|-
TGTGCCAGCAGTTTAGTTCCCCGGGGAGCGTATACCTACGAGCAGTACTTC
CASSLVPRGAYTYEQYF
>many|TRBJ2-7|TRBV11-2|-
TGTGCCAGCAGCACCACCGACGGCTACGAGCAGTACTTC
CASSTTDGYEQYF
>many|TRBJ1-3|TRBV18|-
TGTGCCAGCTCACCGGGTCACCCGAACTCTGGAAACACCATATATTTT
CASSPGHPNSGNTIYF
>few|TRBJ2-1|TRBV15|-
TGTGCCACCAGGCCCTCCTATCGCAATGAGCAGTTCTTC
CATRPSYRNEQFF
>-|TRBJ2-1|TRBV5-1|TRBD1
TGCGCCAGCAGCTTGGTATCGGGACAGGGGGCGCATAGCTCCTACAATGAGCAGTTCTTC
CASSLVSGQGAHSSYNEQFF
>many|TRBJ2-1|TRBV7-3|-
TGTGCCAGCAGCTTTTACGACGGACGGTACAATGAGCAGTTCTTC
CASSFYDGRYNEQFF
>many|TRBJ1-2|TRBV6-2/TRBV6-3|-
TGTGCCAGCAGTTACCCTCAAAACGCGGGCGTCGACTATGGCTACACCTTC
CASSYPQNAGVDYGYTF
>few|TRBJ2-5|TRBV27|TRBD1
TGTGCCAGCAGTTTGAAGGCAGGGGGTCAAGAGACCCAGTACTTC
CASSLKAGGQETQYF
>once|TRBJ1-5|TRBV15|TRBD1
TGTGCCACAAGCAGGGACAGAAATAGCAATCAGCCCCAGCATTTT
CATSRDRNSNQPQHF
>many|TRBJ2-1|TRBV7-6|TRBD2
TGTGCCAGCAGCCCGGGGACTAGAGGAGGGAATGAGCAGTTCTTC
CASSPGTRGGNEQFF
>many|TRBJ1-2|TRBV6-1|TRBD1
TGTGCCAGCAGCCGGGACAGGGGGACCTATGGCTACACCTTC
CASSRDRGTYGYTF
>many|TRBJ2-2|TRBV5-5|TRBD1
TGTGCCAGCAGCGCTAGGACAGGGTCGGACACCGGGGAGCTGTTTTTT
CASSARTGSDTGELFF
>many|TRBJ2-5|TRBV28|TRBD2
TGTGCCAGCAGTCCCCTGGGGCTACTAGCGGGAGAGACCCAGTACTTC
CASSPLGLLAGETQYF
>few|TRBJ2-2|TRBV14|-
TGTGCCAGCAGATTGACAGACGGCGGGGAGCTGTTTTTT
CASRLTDGGELFF
>many|TRBJ2-7|TRBV7-9|-
TGTGCCAGCAGCTTCAGGGTGGAGGACGAGCAGTACTTC
CASSFRVEDEQYF
>-|TRBJ2-5|TRBV5-4|-
TGTGCCAGCAGCCCCGGTAGAGCCGTAAGAGAGACCCAGTACTTC
CASSPGRAVRETQYF
>many|TRBJ2-3|TRBV12-3/TRBV12-4|TRBD1
TGTGCCAGCAGTTTGGACAGGTGGACTAGCACAGATACGCAGTATTTT
CASSLDRWTSTDTQYF
>-|TRBJ1-1|TRBV4-2|-
TGTGCCAGCAGCCAAGATAACATTTTGAACACTGAAGCTTTCTTT
CASSQDNILNTEAFF
>-|TRBJ2-7|TRBV6-2/TRBV6-3|-
TGTGCCAGCAGCGACTCCAGGGACGAGCAGTACTTC
CASSDSRDEQYF
>few|TRBJ2-5|TRBV5-4|-
TGTGCCAGCAGCTTGGGGTTGGCCCAGTACTTC
CASSLGLAQYF